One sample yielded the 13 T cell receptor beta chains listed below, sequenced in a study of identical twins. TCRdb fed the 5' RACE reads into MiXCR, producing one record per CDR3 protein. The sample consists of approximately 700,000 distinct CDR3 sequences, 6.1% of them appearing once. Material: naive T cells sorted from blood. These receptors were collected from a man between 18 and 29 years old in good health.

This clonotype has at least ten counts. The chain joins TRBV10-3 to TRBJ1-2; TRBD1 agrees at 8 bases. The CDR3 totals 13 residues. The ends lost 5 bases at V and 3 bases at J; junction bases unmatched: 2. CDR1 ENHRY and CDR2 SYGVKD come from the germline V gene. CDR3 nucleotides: TGTGCCATCAGTCTGGGACAGGACTATGGCTACACCTTC. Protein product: CAISLGQDYGYTF.

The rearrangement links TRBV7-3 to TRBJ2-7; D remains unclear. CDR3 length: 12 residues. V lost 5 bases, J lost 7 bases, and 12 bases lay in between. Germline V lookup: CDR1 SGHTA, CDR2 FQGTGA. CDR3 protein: CASSADLIEQYF. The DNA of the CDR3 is TGTGCCAGCAGCGCCGACCTGATAGAGCAGTACTTC.

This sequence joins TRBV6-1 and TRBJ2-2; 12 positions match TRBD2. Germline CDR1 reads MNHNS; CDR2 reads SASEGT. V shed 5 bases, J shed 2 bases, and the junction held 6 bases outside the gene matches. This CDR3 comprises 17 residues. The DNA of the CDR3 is TGTGCCAGCAGTCGCCTACTAGCGGGAGGTAACACCGGGGAGCTGTTTTTT. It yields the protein CASSRLLAGGNTGELFF.

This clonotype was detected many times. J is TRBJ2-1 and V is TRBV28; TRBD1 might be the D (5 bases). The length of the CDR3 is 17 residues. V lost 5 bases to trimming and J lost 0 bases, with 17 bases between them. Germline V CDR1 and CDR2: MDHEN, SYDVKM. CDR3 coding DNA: TGTGCCAGCAGTCAAACCAAGACAGCCAGCTCCTACAATGAGCAGTTCTTC. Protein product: CASSQTKTASSYNEQFF. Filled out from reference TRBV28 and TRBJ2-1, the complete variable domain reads DVKVTQSSRYLVKRTGEKVFLECVQDMDHENMFWYRQDPGLGLRLIYFSYDVKMKEKGDIPEGYSVSREKKERFSLILESASTNQTSMYLCASSQTKTASSYNEQFFGPGTRLTVL.

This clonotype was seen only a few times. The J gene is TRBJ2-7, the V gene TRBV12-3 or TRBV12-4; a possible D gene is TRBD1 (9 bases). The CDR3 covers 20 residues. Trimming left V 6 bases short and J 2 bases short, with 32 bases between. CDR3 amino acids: CASRSTGGSREGLKPYEQYF. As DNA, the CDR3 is TGTGCCAGCAGGTCGACAGGGGGGTCACGGGAGGGACTAAAACCCTACGAGCAGTACTTC.

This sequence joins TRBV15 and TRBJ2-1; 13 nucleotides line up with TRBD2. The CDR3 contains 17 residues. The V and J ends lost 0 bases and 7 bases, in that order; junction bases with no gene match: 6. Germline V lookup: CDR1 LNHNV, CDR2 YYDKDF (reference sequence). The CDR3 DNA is TGTGCCACCAGCAGAGATCAACTAGCGGGAGGGAATAATGAGCAGTTCTTC. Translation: CATSRDQLAGGNNEQFF.

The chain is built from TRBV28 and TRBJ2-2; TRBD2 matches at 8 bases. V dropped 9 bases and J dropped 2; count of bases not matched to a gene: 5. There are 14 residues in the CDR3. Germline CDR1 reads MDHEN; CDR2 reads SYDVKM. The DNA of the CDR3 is TGTGCCAGTGAAGCGGGAGCAAACACCGGGGAGCTGTTTTTT. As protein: CASEAGANTGELFF.

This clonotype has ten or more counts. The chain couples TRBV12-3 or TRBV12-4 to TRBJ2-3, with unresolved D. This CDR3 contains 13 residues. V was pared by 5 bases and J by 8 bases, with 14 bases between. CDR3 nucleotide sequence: TGTGCCAGCAGTGCGTCTGACGCGACTACGCAGTATTTT. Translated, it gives CASSASDATTQYF.

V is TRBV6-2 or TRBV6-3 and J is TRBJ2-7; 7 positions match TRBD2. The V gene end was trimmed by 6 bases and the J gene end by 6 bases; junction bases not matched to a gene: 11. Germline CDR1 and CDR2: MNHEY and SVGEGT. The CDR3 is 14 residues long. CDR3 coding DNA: TGTGCCAGCAGGGATGAGGGAGGGGTCCGCGAGCAGTACTTC. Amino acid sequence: CASRDEGGVREQYF.

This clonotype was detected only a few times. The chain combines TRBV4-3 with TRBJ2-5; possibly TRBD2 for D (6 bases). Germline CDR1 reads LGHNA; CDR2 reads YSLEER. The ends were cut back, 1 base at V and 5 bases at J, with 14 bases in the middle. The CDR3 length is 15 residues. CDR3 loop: CASSQVLGRGETQYF. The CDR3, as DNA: TGCGCCAGCAGCCAAGTTCTAGGGCGGGGCGAGACCCAGTACTTC.

In DNA form, the CDR3 reads TGCGCCAGCAGCTTACAGGAAGGGGGTAATGAAAAACTGTTTTTT. Its translation is CASSLQEGGNEKLFF. The chain carries TRBV5-1 and TRBJ1-4; possible D gene TRBD1, 6 bases. Trimming took off 2 bases at V and 4 bases at J, with 12 bases between the two ends. Germline CDR1 and CDR2: SGHRS and YFSETQ. This CDR3 region has 15 residues.

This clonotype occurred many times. The CDR3 nucleotides are TGTGCCAGCAGCCCTCGGACAGGGGACACCGGGGAGCTGTTTTTT. It yields the protein CASSPRTGDTGELFF. The chain combines TRBV14 with TRBJ2-2; TRBD1 agrees at 9 bases. The CDR3 spans 15 residues. Germline V gene lookup returns CDR1 SGHDN and CDR2 FVKESK. Losses at the gene ends were 4 bases for V and 3 bases for J; bases not matched to a gene: 3.

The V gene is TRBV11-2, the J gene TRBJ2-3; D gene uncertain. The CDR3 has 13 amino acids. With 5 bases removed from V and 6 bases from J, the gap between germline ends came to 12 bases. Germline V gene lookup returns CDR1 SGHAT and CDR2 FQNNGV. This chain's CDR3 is CASSPYAWDTQYF. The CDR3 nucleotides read TGTGCCAGCAGCCCCTATGCTTGGGATACGCAGTATTTT.